A single TCR beta chain is shown here with its context. Its target is unknown. Trimming shortened V by 2 bases and J by 4 bases, and 11 bases separated the two germline ends. Germline values: CDR1 KGHDR, CDR2 SFDVKD. The CDR3 spans 15 residues. Measured with immunoSEQ multiplex PCR; TCRdb has only the in-frame clones, and not every one. Among 95,000 to 100,000 clones listed, about 86% were seen once. These data originate in a study of T cell responses to AZD1222 COVID-19 vaccine. Whole-study results and caveats: The donor group comprised mostly white British people and more females; the analysis possibly underestimated clonal diversity.

Sequences were derived from peripheral blood, sampled on day 0 of AZD1222 vaccination. The receptor was isolated from an adult in good health. V and J are TRBV24-1 and TRBJ2-1, with D possibly being TRBD1 (6 bases). CDR3 in amino acids: CATSDSGTKYNEQFF. The CDR3 bases are TGTGCCACCAGTGATTCCGGGACAAAATACAATGAGCAGTTCTTC.